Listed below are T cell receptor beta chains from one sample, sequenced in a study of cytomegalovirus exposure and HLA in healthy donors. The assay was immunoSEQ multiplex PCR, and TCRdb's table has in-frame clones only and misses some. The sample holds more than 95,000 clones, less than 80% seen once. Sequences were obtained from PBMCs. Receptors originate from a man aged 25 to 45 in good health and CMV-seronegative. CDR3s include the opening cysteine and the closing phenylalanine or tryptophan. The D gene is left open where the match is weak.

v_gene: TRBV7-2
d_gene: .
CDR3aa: CASSLQPGGINQPQHF

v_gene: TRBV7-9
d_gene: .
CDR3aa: CASSLDGQHPEAFF

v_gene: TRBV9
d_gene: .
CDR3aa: CASSVRSGTDTQYF

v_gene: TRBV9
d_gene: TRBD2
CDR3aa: CASSVGNSGGAGLDTQYF

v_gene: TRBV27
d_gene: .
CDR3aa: CASSFGGGWGYTF

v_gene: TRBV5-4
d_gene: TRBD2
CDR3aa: CASSSGLKGSNEQFF

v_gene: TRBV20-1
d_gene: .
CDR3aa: CSAHTGPEAFF

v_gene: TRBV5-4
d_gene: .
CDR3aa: CASSQGQFATNEKLFF

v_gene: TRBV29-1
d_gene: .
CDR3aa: CSVDAIGNYGYTF

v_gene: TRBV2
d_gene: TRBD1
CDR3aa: CASSDRTGREKLFF

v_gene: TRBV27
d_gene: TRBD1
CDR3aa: CASSPDGQGIESEKLFF

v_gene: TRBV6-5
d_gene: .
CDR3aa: CASSYSGSNQSQHF

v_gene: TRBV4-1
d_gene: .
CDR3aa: CASSQVGGPSVEQYF

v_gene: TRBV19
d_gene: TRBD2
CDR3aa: CASSFSGGASDTQYF

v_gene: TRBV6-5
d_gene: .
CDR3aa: CASSYSGAWAYGYTF

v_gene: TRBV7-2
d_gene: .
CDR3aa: CASSFDRTRNSPLHF

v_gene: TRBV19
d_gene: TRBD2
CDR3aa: CASSIDGLAGGSNTQYF

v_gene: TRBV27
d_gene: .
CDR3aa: CASSFSYQGDEQYF

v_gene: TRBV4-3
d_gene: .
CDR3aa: CASSQVAGSYEQYF

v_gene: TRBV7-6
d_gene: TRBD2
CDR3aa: CASSLGLAGGGEQYF

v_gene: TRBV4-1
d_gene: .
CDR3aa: CASSQDPGGTDTQYF

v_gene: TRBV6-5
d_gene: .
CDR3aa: CASTILGRADTEAFF

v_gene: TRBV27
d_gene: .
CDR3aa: CASRREPYEQYF

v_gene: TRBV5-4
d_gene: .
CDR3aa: CASSLTTNEKLFF

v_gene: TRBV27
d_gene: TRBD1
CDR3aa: CASRPGTGATTNEKLFF

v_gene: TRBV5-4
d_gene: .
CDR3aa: CASSNDIVNTEAFF

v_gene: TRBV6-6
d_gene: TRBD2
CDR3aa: CASSYSSAGEGNIQYF

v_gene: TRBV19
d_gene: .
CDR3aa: CASSTRTDYNEQFF

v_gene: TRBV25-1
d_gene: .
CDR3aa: CASRESGHRGTDTQYF

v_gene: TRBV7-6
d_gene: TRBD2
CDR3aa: CASSLVPSGTYNEQFF

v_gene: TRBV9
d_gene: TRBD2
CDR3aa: CASSVSSGRADTQYF

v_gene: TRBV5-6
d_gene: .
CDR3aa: CASSLDTGGNSPLHF

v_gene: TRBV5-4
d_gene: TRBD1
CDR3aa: CASSLGAGQEVEQYF

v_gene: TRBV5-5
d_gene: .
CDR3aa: CASRGGAYEQYF

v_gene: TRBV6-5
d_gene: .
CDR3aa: CASSGSYNEQFF

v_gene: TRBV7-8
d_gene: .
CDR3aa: CASSFPDSNQPQHF

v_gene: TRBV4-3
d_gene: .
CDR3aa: CASSQVVGKLNEKLFF

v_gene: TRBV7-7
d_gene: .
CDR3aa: CASSFVRGLGETQYF

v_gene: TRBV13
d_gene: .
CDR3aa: CASSFGYRTYSYEQYF

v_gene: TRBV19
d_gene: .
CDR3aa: CASSIWSNTGELFF

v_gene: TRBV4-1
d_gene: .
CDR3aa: CASSQDRGAANEKLFF

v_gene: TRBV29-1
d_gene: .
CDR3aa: CSVVTPPGNTEAFF

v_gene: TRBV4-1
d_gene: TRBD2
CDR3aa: CASSQGLAGYIQYF

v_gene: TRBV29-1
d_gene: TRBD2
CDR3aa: CSVPGLAGGTDTQYF

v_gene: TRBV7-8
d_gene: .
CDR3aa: CASSTLGYGNTIYF

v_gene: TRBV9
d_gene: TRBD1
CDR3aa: CASSTRTGGNEKLFF

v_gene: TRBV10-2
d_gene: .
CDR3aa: CASRSVEKLFF

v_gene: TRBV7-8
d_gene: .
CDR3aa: CASSEPQGYQETQYF